This T cell receptor beta chain was captured by sequencing in a study of shared clonotypes between healthy human individuals (dated by TCRdb to about 2020). Study-level background: A couple of women and three men aged 18 to 49 years were included in the cohort. For each donor, CD4 naive and CD4 memory were each run on three plates, CD8 naive on two plates, and CD8 memory on one plate. To increase sequencing depth and limit assay-specific biases, different laboratories used diverse techniques to prepare libraries and sequence TCR repertoires. Each donor's leukapheresis produced roughly between roughly 0.85 and 9.5 billion PBMCs. The study deeply sequenced blood TCR repertoires of several healthy adults to estimate repertoire size and the extent of clonotype sharing between individuals. Overall study outcomes, separate from this receptor: Even with the large sequencing depth, rarefaction of the sorted-subset datasets indicated that sequencing was incomplete. Clonotypes shared by all four sorted-subset donors showed higher generation probabilities than non-shared clonotypes. Estimated clonotype richness was generally larger for naive than for memory subsets. The genetic and exposure-history diversity represented was limited by the small number of donors. Only blood was sampled, and tissue TCR repertoires likely differ from those in blood. Pairwise subsampling indicated that sequencing depth was expected to affect the degree of clonotype sharing among donors. When a handful of donors were compared, the shared fraction of clonotypes was about 5.2% for naive CD4, about 4% for naive CD8, 2% to 2.5% for memory CD4, and 0.4% for memory CD8.

Notes on this clone: The clone's antigen remains unknown. It has no much larger one-base neighbor in the sample; base qualities were not kept.

The donors were healthy, HIV-negative adults who had no recently reported acute infections or vaccinations. Every donor was a Caucasian adult residing in Nashville, Tennessee, USA. CD4+ T cells were enriched by magnetic negative selection, after which naive cells were positively selected on CD45RA and the negative fraction was taken as the memory subset. After blood collection by leukapheresis, PBMCs were isolated using Ficoll-Histopaque density gradient centrifugation and then cryopreserved in the vapor phase of liquid nitrogen. Purity and quantity of every magnetically sorted T cell population were checked by analytical flow cytometry. Genomic DNA was isolated from every sorted fraction and measured by UV absorbance on a Nanodrop 2000c. Using the deep immunoSEQ assay, multiplex PCR amplified TCR CDR3 regions from genomic DNA. For each cell subset, the extracted genomic DNA was distributed evenly across all wells of several immunoSEQ 96-well plates, and each plate served as one replicate. Each replicate PCR for sorted subsets received roughly 0.2 ug genomic DNA, equal to 30,000 or so T cell genomes. The purified libraries were quantified using a Qubit 3.0 fluorometer, sized with a Bioanalyzer 2100, and then quantified again using the KAPA Library Quantification kit. Every immunoSEQ 96-well plate was sequenced on a separate single-read 150-cycle Illumina NextSeq 550 flow cell. On the authors' methods: Because only junctional sequences without quality scores were contained in the immunoSEQ output, filtering matching that applied to full-length reads could not be performed. To assign V/J genes and CDR3, sequences were annotated using PyIR, a Python wrapper for IgBLAST v1.9, with IMGT germline references. Any read was removed if the V/J assignment was weak (E-value above 1e-6), the CDR3 was missing, or the read contained stop codons, out-of-frame junctions, or ambiguous translated residues. A V3J clonotype was defined by an identical inferred V gene, J gene, and CDR3 amino acid sequence. To compute the percentage overlap between repertoires, the number of shared unique clonotypes was divided by the size of the smaller repertoire. RTK rarefaction, the Chao1 estimator, and Recon v2.1 estimates of unobserved clonotypes were used to assess repertoire richness. Generation probabilities were computed with OLGA for all TCRbeta clonotypes obtained by the gDNA method from a handful of donors. In TCRdb, the immuneACCESS table is reduced to in-frame sequences with V and J assigned. These tables do not hold every clone; where another copy was compared, an unresolved V gene accounts for under half, and the others remain unexplained. V, J and clone size are those of that table, while D and trimming were read from the DNA. The sample data list around 700,000 clones, and roughly 70% of these were observed just once. The top ten clonotypes cover 1.5% to 2% of the sample.

What was sequenced was memory CD4+ T cells sorted from blood. The sample's cell subset or site label is to be understood as: CD45RA-negative fraction. This receptor was taken from a woman aged 25 to 45 in good health.

CDR3 sequence: CASSLAGGPTNEQFF. The DNA is TGTGCCAGCAGCTTGGCGGGAGGGCCAACAAATGAGCAGTTCTTC. Recombination joined TRBV5-4 with TRBJ2-1; 8 central bases correspond to TRBD2. For this chain, trimming is 0 bases at the V end and 7 bases at the J end, and the number of junction bases without a gene match is 6. CDR1 and CDR2, looked up from the germline V gene (reference sequence), are SGHNT and YYREEE. Spanning cysteine to phenylalanine, the CDR3 consists of 15 amino acids. Just CDR3 DNA is preserved here, 45 bases in frame from base 1.